This TCR beta chain was captured by sequencing in a study of shared clonotypes between healthy human individuals. Here immunoSEQ multiplex PCR was the method, and the copy in TCRdb shows in-frame clones only, minus some. This table holds about half a million clones, over 60% found once. Turning to this clone: Its antigen is not identified. The sample holds other DNA sequences that translate to the same CDR3.

Study-wide results and caveats: In this cohort, only blood was sampled, and tissue repertoires likely differ.

Genomic DNA for unsorted samples was obtained from 70 million to 100 million PBMCs. Germline V lookup: CDR1 SGHRS, CDR2 YFSETQ. The V end lost 0 bases, the J end lost 3 bases, and 9 bases lay between the germline ends. The CDR3 has 14 residues. The gene calls are TRBV5-1 and TRBJ1-2; maybe TRBD1 (5 bases). The receptor was isolated from a middle-aged woman in good health. Some clones in this sample may be carry-over from other donors' samples. Sequenced sample: PBMCs. The CDR3 sequence: CASSLGQGYYGYTF. CDR3 sequence (DNA): TGCGCCAGCAGCTTGGGTCAGGGTTACTATGGCTACACCTTC.